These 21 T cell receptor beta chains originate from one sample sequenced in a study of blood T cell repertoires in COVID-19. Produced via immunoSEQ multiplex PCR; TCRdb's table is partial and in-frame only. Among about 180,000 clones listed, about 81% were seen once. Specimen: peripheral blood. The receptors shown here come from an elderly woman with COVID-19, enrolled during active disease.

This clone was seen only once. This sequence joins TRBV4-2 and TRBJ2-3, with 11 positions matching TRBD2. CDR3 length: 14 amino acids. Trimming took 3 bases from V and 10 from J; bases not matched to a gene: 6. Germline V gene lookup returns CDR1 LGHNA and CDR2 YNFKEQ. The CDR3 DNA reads TGTGCCAGCAGCCACCCACTAGCGGGGGTCCCGCAGTATTTT. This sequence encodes CASSHPLAGVPQYF.

CDR3 loop: CASSFGPGGEQYF. The CDR3 bases are TGTGCCAGCAGCTTCGGCCCAGGAGGTGAGCAGTACTTC. V usage is TRBV5-5 and J usage is TRBJ2-7; possibly TRBD2 for D (5 bases). The V and J ends lost 2 bases and 7 bases respectively, with 13 bases between them. Germline V lookup: CDR1 SGHKS, CDR2 YYEKEE (reference sequence). The CDR3 consists of 13 residues.

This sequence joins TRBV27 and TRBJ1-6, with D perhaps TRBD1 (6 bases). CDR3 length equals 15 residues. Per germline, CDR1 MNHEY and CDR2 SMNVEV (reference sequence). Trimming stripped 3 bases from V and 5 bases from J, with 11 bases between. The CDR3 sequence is CASSFRTVNNSPLHF. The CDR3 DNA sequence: TGTGCCAGCAGTTTCCGGACAGTTAATAATTCACCCCTCCACTTT.

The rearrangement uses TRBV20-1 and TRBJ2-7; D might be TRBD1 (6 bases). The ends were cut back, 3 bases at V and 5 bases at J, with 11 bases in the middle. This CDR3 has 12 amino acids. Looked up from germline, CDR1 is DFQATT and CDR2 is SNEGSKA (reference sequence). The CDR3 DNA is TGCAGTGCTAGTTCAGGGGTTGACGAGCAGTACTTC. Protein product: CSASSGVDEQYF.

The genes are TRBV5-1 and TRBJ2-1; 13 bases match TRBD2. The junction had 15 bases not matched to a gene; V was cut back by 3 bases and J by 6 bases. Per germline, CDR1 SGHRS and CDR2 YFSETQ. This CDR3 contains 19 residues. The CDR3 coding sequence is TGCGCCAGCAGCTCCCTGGGACTAGCGGGACCCTACGGGGGCAATGAGCAGTTCTTC. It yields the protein CASSSLGLAGPYGGNEQFF.

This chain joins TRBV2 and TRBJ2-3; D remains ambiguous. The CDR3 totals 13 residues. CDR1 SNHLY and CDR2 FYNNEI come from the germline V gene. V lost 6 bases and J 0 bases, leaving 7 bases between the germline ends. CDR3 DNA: TGTGCCAGCAGCCTAGATAGCACAGATACGCAGTATTTT. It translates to CASSLDSTDTQYF.

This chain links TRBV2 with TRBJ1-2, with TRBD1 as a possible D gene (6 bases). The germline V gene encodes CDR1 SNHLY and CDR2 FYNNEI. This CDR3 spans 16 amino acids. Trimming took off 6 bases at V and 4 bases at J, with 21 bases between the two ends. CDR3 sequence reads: CASSLPAGGVSYGYTF. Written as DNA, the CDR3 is TGTGCCAGCAGCCTCCCCGCGGGGGGCGTTTCCTATGGCTACACCTTC. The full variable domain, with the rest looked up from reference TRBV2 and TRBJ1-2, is EPEVTQTPSHQVTQMGQEVILRCVPISNHLYFYWYRQILGQKVEFLVSFYNNEISEKSEIFDDQFSVERPDGSNFTLKIRSTKLEDSAMYFCASSLPAGGVSYGYTFGSGTRLTVV.

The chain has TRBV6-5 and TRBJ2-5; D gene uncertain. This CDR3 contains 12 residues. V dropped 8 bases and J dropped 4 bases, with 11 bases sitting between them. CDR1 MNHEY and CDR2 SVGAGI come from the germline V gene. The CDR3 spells CASGRGPETQYF. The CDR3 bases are TGTGCCAGCGGCAGAGGCCCAGAGACCCAGTACTTC.

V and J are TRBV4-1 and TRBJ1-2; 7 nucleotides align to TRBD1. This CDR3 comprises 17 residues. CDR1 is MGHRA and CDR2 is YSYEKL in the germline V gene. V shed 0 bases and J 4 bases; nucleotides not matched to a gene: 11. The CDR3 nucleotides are TGCGCCAGCAGCCAAGAGGTAACGGGGACAGACAGCTATGGCTACACCTTC. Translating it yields CASSQEVTGTDSYGYTF.

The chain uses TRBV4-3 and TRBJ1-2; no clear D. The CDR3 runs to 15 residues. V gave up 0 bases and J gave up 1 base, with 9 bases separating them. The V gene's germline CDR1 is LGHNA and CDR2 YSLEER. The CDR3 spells CASSQDRGVNYGYTF. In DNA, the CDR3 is TGCGCCAGCAGCCAAGATCGGGGAGTTAACTATGGCTACACCTTC.

The CDR3: CASSQPDRGWGELFF. In nucleotides, the CDR3 is TGCGCCAGCAGCCAACCCGACAGGGGATGGGGGGAGCTGTTTTTT. V gene TRBV4-1 combines with J gene TRBJ2-2; TRBD1 matches 8 bases. Germline V gene data show CDR1 as MGHRA and CDR2 as YSYEKL. V trimming: 2 bases; J trimming: 8 bases; junction bases outside the gene matches: 7. CDR3 size: 15 residues.

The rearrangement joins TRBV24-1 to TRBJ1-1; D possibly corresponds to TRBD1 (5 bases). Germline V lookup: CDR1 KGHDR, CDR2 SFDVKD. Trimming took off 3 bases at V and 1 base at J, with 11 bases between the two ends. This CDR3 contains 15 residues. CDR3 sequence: CATSDNRRGNTEAFF. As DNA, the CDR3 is TGTGCCACCAGTGATAATAGAAGGGGGAACACTGAAGCTTTCTTT.

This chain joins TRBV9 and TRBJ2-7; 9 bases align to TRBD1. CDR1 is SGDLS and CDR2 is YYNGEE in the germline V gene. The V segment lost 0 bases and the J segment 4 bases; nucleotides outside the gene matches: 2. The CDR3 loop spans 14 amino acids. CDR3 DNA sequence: TGTGCCAGCAGCGTAGGGGACAGGGCTTACGAGCAGTACTTC. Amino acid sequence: CASSVGDRAYEQYF.

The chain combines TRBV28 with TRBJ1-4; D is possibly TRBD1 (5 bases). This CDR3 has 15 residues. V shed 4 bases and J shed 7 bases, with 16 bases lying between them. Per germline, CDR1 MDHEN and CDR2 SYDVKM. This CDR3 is CASSSLQGGSEKLFF. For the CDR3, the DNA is TGTGCCAGCAGTTCCCTGCAGGGTGGTAGTGAAAAACTGTTTTTT.

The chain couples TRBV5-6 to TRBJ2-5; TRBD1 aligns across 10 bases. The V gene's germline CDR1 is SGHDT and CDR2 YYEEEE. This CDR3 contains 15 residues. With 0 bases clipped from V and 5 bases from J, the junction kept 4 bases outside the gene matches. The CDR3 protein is CASSLETGGGETQYF. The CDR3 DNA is TGTGCCAGCAGCTTGGAGACAGGGGGCGGGGAGACCCAGTACTTC.

Here the CDR3 DNA reads TGTGCCAGTAGTCCGTGGCAGGGAAATAGCAATCAGCCCCAGCATTTT. As protein: CASSPWQGNSNQPQHF. The gene calls are TRBV19 and TRBJ1-5; tentatively, D is TRBD1 (5 bases). V was shortened by 5 bases and J by 0 bases, with 14 bases between the two germline ends. The CDR3 is 16 residues long. CDR1 and CDR2 (germline): LNHDA, SQIVND (reference sequence).

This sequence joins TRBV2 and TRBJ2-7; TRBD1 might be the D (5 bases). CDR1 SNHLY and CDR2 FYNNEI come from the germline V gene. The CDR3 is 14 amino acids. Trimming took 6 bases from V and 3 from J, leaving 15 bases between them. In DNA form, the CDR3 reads TGTGCCAGCAGATACGGCAGGGATGGCTACGAGCAGTACTTC. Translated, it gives CASRYGRDGYEQYF.

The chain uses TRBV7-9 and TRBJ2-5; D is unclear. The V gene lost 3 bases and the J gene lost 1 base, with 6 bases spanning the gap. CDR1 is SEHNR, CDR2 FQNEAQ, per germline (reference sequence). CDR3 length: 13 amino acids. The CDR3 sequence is CASSFPSQETQYF. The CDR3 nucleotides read TGTGCCAGCAGCTTCCCCAGCCAAGAGACCCAGTACTTC.

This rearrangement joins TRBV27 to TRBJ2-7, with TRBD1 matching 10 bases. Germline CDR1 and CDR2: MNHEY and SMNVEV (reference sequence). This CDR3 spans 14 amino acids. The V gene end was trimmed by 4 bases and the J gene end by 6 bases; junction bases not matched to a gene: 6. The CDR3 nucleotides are TGTGCCAGCAGTTACGGGACAGGGGTCGGCGAGCAGTACTTC. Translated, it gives CASSYGTGVGEQYF.

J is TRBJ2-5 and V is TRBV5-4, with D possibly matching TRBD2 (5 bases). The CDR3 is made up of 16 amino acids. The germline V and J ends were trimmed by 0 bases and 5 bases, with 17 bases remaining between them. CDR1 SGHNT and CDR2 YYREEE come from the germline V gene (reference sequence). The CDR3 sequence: CASSLGASLGGETQYF. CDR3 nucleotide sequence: TGTGCCAGCAGCTTGGGCGCTAGCTTAGGCGGGGAGACCCAGTACTTC.

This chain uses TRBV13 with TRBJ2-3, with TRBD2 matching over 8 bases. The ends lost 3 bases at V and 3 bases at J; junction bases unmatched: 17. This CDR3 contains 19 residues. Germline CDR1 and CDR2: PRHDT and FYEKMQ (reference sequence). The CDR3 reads CASSFQLAEASKLTDTQYF. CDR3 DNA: TGTGCCAGCAGCTTCCAACTAGCGGAAGCATCGAAACTGACAGATACGCAGTATTTT.